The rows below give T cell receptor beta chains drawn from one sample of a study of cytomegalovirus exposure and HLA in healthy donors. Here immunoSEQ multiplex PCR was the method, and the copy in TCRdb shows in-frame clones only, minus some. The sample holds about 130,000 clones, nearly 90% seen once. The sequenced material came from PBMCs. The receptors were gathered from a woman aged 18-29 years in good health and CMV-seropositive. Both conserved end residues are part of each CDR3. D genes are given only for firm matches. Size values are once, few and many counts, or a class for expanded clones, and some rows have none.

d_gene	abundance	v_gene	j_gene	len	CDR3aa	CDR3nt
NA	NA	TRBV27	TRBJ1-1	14	CASTRRPGSTEAFF	TGTGCCAGCACCCGGAGGCCGGGGAGCACTGAAGCTTTCTTT
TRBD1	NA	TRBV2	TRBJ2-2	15	CARATGTGSTGELFF	TGTGCCAGGGCTACCGGGACAGGGTCCACCGGGGAGCTGTTTTTT
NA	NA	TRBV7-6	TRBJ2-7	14	CASSLGALSYEQYF	TGTGCCAGCAGCTTAGGAGCCCTCTCCTACGAGCAGTACTTC
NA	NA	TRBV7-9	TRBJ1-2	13	CASSPQNNYGYTF	TGTGCCAGCAGCCCACAGAATAACTATGGCTACACCTTC
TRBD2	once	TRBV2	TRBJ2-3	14	CASSEGGVTDTQYF	TGTGCCAGCAGTGAGGGGGGGGTGACAGATACGCAGTATTTT
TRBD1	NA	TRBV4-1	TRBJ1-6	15	CASSLRQGDNSPLHF	TGCGCCAGCAGCCTCCGACAGGGAGATAATTCACCCCTCCACTTT
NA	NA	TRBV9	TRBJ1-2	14	CASSVGTKNYGYTF	TGTGCCAGCAGCGTAGGGACAAAGAACTATGGCTACACCTTC
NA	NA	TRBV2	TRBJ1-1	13	CASRGRAVTEAFF	TGTGCCAGCAGAGGGAGGGCAGTCACTGAAGCTTTCTTT
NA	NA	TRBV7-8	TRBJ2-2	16	CASSPEGRQITGELFF	TGTGCCAGCAGCCCCGAGGGCAGGCAGATCACCGGGGAGCTGTTTTTT
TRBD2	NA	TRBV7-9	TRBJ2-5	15	CASSRGGRWQETQYF	TGTGCCAGCAGCCGGGGGGGGCGGTGGCAAGAGACCCAGTACTTC
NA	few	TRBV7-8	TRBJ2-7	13	CASRSLLSYEQYF	TGTGCCAGCAGATCACTGCTCTCCTACGAGCAGTACTTC
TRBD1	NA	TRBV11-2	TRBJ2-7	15	CASSPGARGHIEQYF	TGTGCCAGCAGCCCGGGGGCCAGGGGGCATATCGAGCAGTACTTC
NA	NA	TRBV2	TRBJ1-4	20	CASRTGKGVVVRGMDEKLFF	TGTGCCAGCAGAACAGGGAAAGGGGTGGTGGTGAGGGGGATGGATGAAAAACTGTTTTTT
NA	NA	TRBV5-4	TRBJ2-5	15	CASSLAGSVAETQYF	TGTGCCAGCAGCTTGGCGGGTAGTGTTGCGGAGACCCAGTACTTC
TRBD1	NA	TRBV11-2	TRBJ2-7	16	CASSQGQGVRGREQYF	TGTGCCAGCAGCCAGGGACAGGGGGTGCGGGGCCGCGAGCAGTACTTC
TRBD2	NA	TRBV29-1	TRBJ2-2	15	CLLRGTAGGTGELFF	TGCCTCCTCAGGGGAACTGCGGGGGGGACCGGGGAGCTGTTTTTT
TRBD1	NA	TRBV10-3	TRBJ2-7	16	CAISQPRGQGSYEQYF	TGTGCCATCAGTCAACCCCGGGGACAGGGGTCCTACGAGCAGTACTTC
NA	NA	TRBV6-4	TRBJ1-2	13	CASSDGTKYGYTF	TGTGCCAGCAGTGATGGGACAAAGTATGGCTACACCTTC
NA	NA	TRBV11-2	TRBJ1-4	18	CASSLVAAGGAPNEKLFF	TGTGCCAGCAGCTTAGTAGCTGCGGGGGGCGCACCTAATGAAAAACTGTTTTTT
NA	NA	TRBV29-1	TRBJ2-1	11	CSVEVQATQFF	TGCAGCGTTGAAGTGCAGGCTACACAGTTCTTC
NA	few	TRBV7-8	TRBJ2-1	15	CASSLAYGSYNEQFF	TGTGCCAGCAGCTTAGCGTACGGCTCCTACAATGAGCAGTTCTTC
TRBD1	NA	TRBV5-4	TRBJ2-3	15	CASSLGQGTIDTQYF	TGTGCCAGCAGCTTGGGACAGGGGACAATAGATACGCAGTATTTT
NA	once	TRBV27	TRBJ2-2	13	CASKRGHTGELFF	TGTGCCAGTAAGAGAGGACATACCGGGGAGCTGTTTTTT
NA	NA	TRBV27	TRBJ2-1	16	CASSFATRGPYNEQFF	TGTGCCAGCAGTTTCGCGACCAGAGGGCCCTACAATGAGCAGTTCTTC
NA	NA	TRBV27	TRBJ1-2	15	CASRPDRSANYGYTF	TGTGCCAGCAGGCCCGACAGGTCCGCTAACTATGGCTACACCTTC
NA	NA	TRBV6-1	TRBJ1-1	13	CASSEGHSTEAFF	TGTGCCAGCAGTGAAGGGCACAGCACTGAAGCTTTCTTT
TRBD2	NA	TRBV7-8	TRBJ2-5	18	CASSLEWGLVVGQETQYF	TGTGCCAGCAGCTTAGAATGGGGACTAGTAGTTGGTCAAGAGACCCAGTACTTC
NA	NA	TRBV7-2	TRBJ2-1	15	CASSLEAVSYNEQFF	TGTGCCAGCAGCTTAGAGGCGGTCTCCTACAATGAGCAGTTCTTC
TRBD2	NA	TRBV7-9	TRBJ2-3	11	CASSLSATSDF	TGTGCCAGCAGCTTGTCCGCGACTAGCGATTTT
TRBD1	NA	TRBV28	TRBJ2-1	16	CASSSETGVSVNEQFF	TGTGCCAGCAGTTCCGAGACAGGGGTGTCGGTCAATGAGCAGTTCTTC
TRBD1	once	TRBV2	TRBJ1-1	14	CASTKGARNTEAFF	TGTGCCAGCACCAAGGGGGCGAGGAACACTGAAGCTTTCTTT
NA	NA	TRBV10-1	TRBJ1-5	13	CASSRVLGQPQHF	TGCGCCAGCAGTCGGGTTTTGGGTCAGCCCCAGCATTTT
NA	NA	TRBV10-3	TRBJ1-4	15	CAISESGRPNEKLFF	TGTGCCATCAGTGAGTCGGGCAGACCTAATGAAAAACTGTTTTTT
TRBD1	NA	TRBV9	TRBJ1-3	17	CASRGPGGNWTGNTIYF	TGTGCCAGCAGGGGCCCAGGGGGCAATTGGACTGGAAACACCATATATTTT
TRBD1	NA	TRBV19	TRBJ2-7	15	CASSKQGAISYEQYF	TGTGCCAGTAGTAAACAGGGGGCCATTTCCTACGAGCAGTACTTC
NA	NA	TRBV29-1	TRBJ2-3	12	CSVEGGTDTQYF	TGCAGCGTTGAAGGAGGTACAGATACGCAGTATTTT
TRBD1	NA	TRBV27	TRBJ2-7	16	CASSFFDGTGKDEQYF	TGTGCCAGCAGTTTCTTCGATGGGACAGGGAAAGACGAGCAGTACTTC